Listed below are T cell receptor beta chains from one sample, sequenced in a study of TIL therapy for anti-PD-1-resistant metastatic lung cancer. Repertoires were generated with immunoSEQ multiplex PCR, while TCRdb's copy carries only in-frame clones and drops some. The data show about 14,000 clones, 66% seen once. The specimen was tumor tissue, collected at baseline. These receptors were obtained from a woman between 30 and 80 years old with non-small cell lung cancer. Each CDR3 is given with its conserved first and last residue. D genes are given only for firm matches. Size is omitted from some rows. Given values are once, few, many or a class for expanded clones.

CDR3nt	CDR3aa	j_gene	v_gene	abundance	d_gene
TGTGCCAGCAGCCTGACCACGAACACTGAAGCTTTCTTT	CASSLTTNTEAFF	TRBJ1-1	TRBV7-2	-	-
TGCGCCGTAGGGGCAGGAAAATCTAGCACAGATACGCAGTATTTT	CAVGAGKSSTDTQYF	TRBJ2-3	TRBV10-1	-	-
TGCGCCAGCAGCCGTTTCATTCAGGGCAATCAGCCCCAGCATTTT	CASSRFIQGNQPQHF	TRBJ1-5	TRBV4-1	few	-
TGCGCCAGCAGCTTTGGGACAGGGGGCCAAGAGACCCAGTACTTC	CASSFGTGGQETQYF	TRBJ2-5	TRBV5-1	-	TRBD1
TGTGCCAGCAGTGACAGGGAGAGAAAGTACTTC	CASSDRERKYF	TRBJ2-4	TRBV2	few	-
TGTGCCAGCAGCTATCCGGGACTAGCGGGATGGGTCACCGGGGAGCTGTTTTTT	CASSYPGLAGWVTGELFF	TRBJ2-2	TRBV11-1	-	TRBD2
TGCGCCAGCAGCTTGGCCAGTAGTAGGGAGACCGGGGAGCTGTTTTTT	CASSLASSRETGELFF	TRBJ2-2	TRBV5-1	-	-
TGTGCCAGCAGCCCAGGCACTTACACAGATACGCAGTATTTT	CASSPGTYTDTQYF	TRBJ2-3	TRBV11-2	-	-
TGCGCCAGCAGCGTAGATACTAACTATGGCTACACCTTC	CASSVDTNYGYTF	TRBJ1-2	TRBV5-1	-	-
TGTGCCAGCTTGTGGACAGGGGGCAATCAGCCCCAGCATTTT	CASLWTGGNQPQHF	TRBJ1-5	TRBV6-1	-	TRBD1
TGTGCCATCAGTGTAGCCACAGATACGCAGTATTTT	CAISVATDTQYF	TRBJ2-3	TRBV10-3	-	-
TGTGCCAGCAGTGAACGGACTAGCGGGGGAGATACGCAGTATTTT	CASSERTSGGDTQYF	TRBJ2-3	TRBV25-1	-	TRBD2
TGTGCCAGCGCCCGACGCGACAAGGGCCCCTACGAGCAGTACTTC	CASARRDKGPYEQYF	TRBJ2-7	TRBV5-6	-	-
TGTGCCAGCAGTTCCCAGACTTTGGGCACCGGGGAGCTGTTTTTT	CASSSQTLGTGELFF	TRBJ2-2	TRBV6-1	-	-
TGTGCCAGCTCACGGTCCGGGGATGAGACCCAGTACTTC	CASSRSGDETQYF	TRBJ2-5	TRBV18	-	-
TGTGCCAGTAGTATAGGAGCTAGCGGGGCGTACAATGAGCAGTTCTTC	CASSIGASGAYNEQFF	TRBJ2-1	TRBV19	-	TRBD2
TGCGCCAGCAGCCAAGCCACTTTGGGCCCTGGAAAACTGTTTTTT	CASSQATLGPGKLFF	TRBJ1-4	TRBV4-3	-	-
TGCGCCAGCAGCTTGGCGGCGCGGCAGGATTACAATTCACCCCTCCACTTT	CASSLAARQDYNSPLHF	TRBJ1-6	TRBV5-1	-	-
TGTGCCAGCAGCTTAGGGGGGACAGTCACTGAAGCTTTCTTT	CASSLGGTVTEAFF	TRBJ1-1	TRBV7-2	-	TRBD1
TGTGCCAGCAGCCCCACCAAGGGGCTAACCGGAAACACCATATATTTT	CASSPTKGLTGNTIYF	TRBJ1-3	TRBV5-4	-	-
TGTGCCAGCAGTATAGGGATAAGGGGCACTGAAGCTTTCTTT	CASSIGIRGTEAFF	TRBJ1-1	TRBV6-1	few	-
TGCGCCAGCAGCCAGGGACTAGCGGTAGTCTACGAGCAGTACTTC	CASSQGLAVVYEQYF	TRBJ2-7	TRBV4-1	-	TRBD2
TGCAGTGCATCTACAGGGTTTGAAGCTTTCTTT	CSASTGFEAFF	TRBJ1-1	TRBV20-1	few	-
TGCGCCAGCAGCCAACCTACTAGGGGTTACGAGCAGTACTTC	CASSQPTRGYEQYF	TRBJ2-7	TRBV4-1	-	-
TGTGCCAGCAGGGAGGAAGGCTACACCTTC	CASREEGYTF	TRBJ1-2	TRBV6-1	-	-
TGCAGCGTTGAGTTTCTGGGGGAGAATTCTGGCTACACCTTC	CSVEFLGENSGYTF	TRBJ1-2	TRBV29-1	medium-sized	-
TGTGCCAGTAGCTCTATCCAGGGGGAATACGGGGAGCTGTTTTTT	CASSSIQGEYGELFF	TRBJ2-2	TRBV19	once	TRBD1